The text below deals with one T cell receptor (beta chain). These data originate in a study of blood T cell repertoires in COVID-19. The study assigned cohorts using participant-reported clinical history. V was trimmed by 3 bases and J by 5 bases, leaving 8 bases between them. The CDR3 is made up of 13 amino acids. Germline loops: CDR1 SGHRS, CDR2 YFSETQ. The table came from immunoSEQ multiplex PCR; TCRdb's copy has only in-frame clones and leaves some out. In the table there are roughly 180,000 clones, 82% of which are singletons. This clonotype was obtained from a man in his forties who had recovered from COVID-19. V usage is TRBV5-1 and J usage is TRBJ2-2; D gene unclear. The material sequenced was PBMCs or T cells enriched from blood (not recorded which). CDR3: CASSSQMTGELFF. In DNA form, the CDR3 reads TGCGCCAGCAGCTCGCAGATGACCGGGGAGCTGTTTTTT.